This is a list of T cell receptor beta chains from one sample in a study of blood T cells in healthy people across ages. In TCRdb, the 5' RACE reads were re-called with MiXCR into one record per CDR3 protein. The sample has about 780,000 distinct CDR3 sequences, less than 60% seen once. Sequenced material: blood. These receptors all stem from a man older than 75 in good health. The CDR3 runs from the conserved cysteine through the conserved F or W. The D gene is left open where the match is weak. Clone size is shown for a subset of rows, as once, few, many or a class of expanded clone.

TRBJ2-1,many,15,TRBV12-3/TRBV12-4,TRBD2,TGTGCCAGCAGTTTCCTAGCGGGAGGGCCGAATGAGCAGTTCTTC,CASSFLAGGPNEQFF
TRBJ1-4,few,14,TRBV6-5,TRBD1,TGTGCCAGCAGTTGGGACAGAACTAATGAAAAACTGTTTTTT,CASSWDRTNEKLFF
TRBJ1-4,-,14,TRBV7-2,-,TGTGCCAGCAGCTTATGGGCAACTAATGAAAAACTGTTTTTT,CASSLWATNEKLFF
TRBJ2-1,many,12,TRBV5-4,-,TGTGCCAGCAGTCGGGACCTGGGGGAGCAGTTCTTC,CASSRDLGEQFF
TRBJ1-6,-,14,TRBV12-3/TRBV12-4,-,TGTGCCAGCAGTAGGGCCAGGGGAAATTCACCCCTCCACTTT,CASSRARGNSPLHF
TRBJ2-7,few,15,TRBV5-1,-,TGCGCCAGCAGCTTGGATCAGGTTAGATCCTACGAGCAGTACTTC,CASSLDQVRSYEQYF
TRBJ1-2,-,14,TRBV7-2,-,TGTGCCAGCAGCCTAGCCCGCGCGTCCTATGGCTACACCTTC,CASSLARASYGYTF
TRBJ2-7,-,14,TRBV11-2,TRBD2,TGTGCCAGTTGTATGGCGGGAGGGACCGACGAGCAGTACTTC,CASCMAGGTDEQYF
TRBJ2-1,few,15,TRBV5-1,TRBD2,TGCGCCAGCAGCGCCCCGGGACTAGCGGGAGATGAGCAGTTCTTC,CASSAPGLAGDEQFF
TRBJ2-1,many,14,TRBV12-3/TRBV12-4,TRBD1,TGTGCCAGCAGCCTCAACACAGGGGGCTATGAGCAGTTCTTC,CASSLNTGGYEQFF
TRBJ2-3,few,15,TRBV12-3/TRBV12-4,TRBD1,TGTGCCAGCACCATCTTGGGACAGGGCACAGATACGCAGTATTTT,CASTILGQGTDTQYF
TRBJ2-1,few,16,TRBV5-5,-,TGTGCCAGCAGCTTAGAACCCCAGACAGACTACAATGAGCAGTTCTTC,CASSLEPQTDYNEQFF
TRBJ2-3,-,15,TRBV7-2,-,TGTGCCAGCAGCTTGGGCAGGCCTGACGCCGATACGCAGTATTTT,CASSLGRPDADTQYF
TRBJ2-5,few,15,TRBV12-3/TRBV12-4,TRBD2,TGTGCCAGCAGCCATTTAGCGGGAGGAGAAGAGACCCAGTACTTC,CASSHLAGGEETQYF
TRBJ2-7,-,14,TRBV9,-,TGTGCCAGCAGCGCCCAGGGCAACTCGGGCGAGCAGTACTTC,CASSAQGNSGEQYF
TRBJ2-5,-,15,TRBV30,TRBD2,TGTGCCTGGAGTGCGTTAGCGGGAGGCGGCGAGACCCAGTACTTC,CAWSALAGGGETQYF
TRBJ2-5,-,17,TRBV7-2,TRBD2,TGTGCCAGCAGCTTAGCCCCTGGGACTAGCGGGAGCCAGACCCAGTACTTC,CASSLAPGTSGSQTQYF
TRBJ2-7,-,13,TRBV29-1,TRBD2,TGCAGCGTGGGACTAGCGGGAGTCTACGAGCAGTACTTC,CSVGLAGVYEQYF
TRBJ1-5,few,15,TRBV28,TRBD1,TGTGCCAGCAGTTTCATAGGGGGCGACCATCAGCCCCAGCATTTT,CASSFIGGDHQPQHF
TRBJ2-3,-,16,TRBV6-2/TRBV6-3,TRBD2,TGTGCCAGCAGTTACTCACGGCTAGCGGGATCAGATACGCAGTATTTT,CASSYSRLAGSDTQYF
TRBJ2-5,many,10,TRBV29-1,-,TGCAGCGCACCCTTGGAGACCCAGTACTTC,CSAPLETQYF
TRBJ2-3,many,16,TRBV10-3,TRBD2,TGTGCCATCAGTGATGGTGGTAGCGGGAGGGCAGATACGCAGTATTTT,CAISDGGSGRADTQYF
TRBJ2-5,few,12,TRBV20-1,-,TGCAGTGCTAGAAGCGAGTACAATGAGCAGTACTTC,CSARSEYNEQYF
TRBJ2-5,-,13,TRBV10-3,-,TGTGCCATCGGGGCTAGGGAGGTGGAGACCCAGTACTTC,CAIGAREVETQYF
TRBJ2-7,few,13,TRBV5-1,-,TGCGCCAGCAGCGTAGGACCAGACTACGAGCAGTACTTC,CASSVGPDYEQYF
TRBJ2-1,few,15,TRBV12-3/TRBV12-4,TRBD2,TGTGCCAGCAGACTACTAGCGGGGATGTACAATGAGCAGTTCTTC,CASRLLAGMYNEQFF
TRBJ2-1,once,16,TRBV14,TRBD2,TGTGCCAGCAGCGGGGGACTAGCGCTCTCCTACAATGAGCAGTTCTTC,CASSGGLALSYNEQFF
TRBJ2-5,once,13,TRBV27,-,TGTGCCAGCAGTTGTGCGGGGCTCGATGAGCAGTACTTC,CASSCAGLDEQYF
TRBJ2-1,many,19,TRBV7-2,TRBD2,TGTGCCAGCAGCTCCCGACTAGCGGGAGTTGGAGGGGAGGACAATGAGCAGTTCTTC,CASSSRLAGVGGEDNEQFF
TRBJ1-5,-,17,TRBV7-6,-,TGTGCCAGCAGCTTAGCCCCCTACGAACGGGTTGGACAGCCCCAGCATTTT,CASSLAPYERVGQPQHF
TRBJ2-7,-,16,TRBV5-1,TRBD1,TGCGCCAGCAGCCAACATTTAGGGGGCGCTTACTACGAGCAGTACTTC,CASSQHLGGAYYEQYF
TRBJ2-1,few,13,TRBV7-9,-,TGTGCCAGCAACGCAGGGATAGTCAATGAGCAGTTCTTC,CASNAGIVNEQFF
TRBJ2-1,-,14,TRBV12-3/TRBV12-4,TRBD2,TGTGCCAGCATGACTAGCGGGAGGGGTAACGGGCAGTTCTTC,CASMTSGRGNGQFF
TRBJ2-3,-,15,TRBV29-1,-,TGCAGCGTTGAATTGGACAGTCCCTCCACAGATACGCAGTATTTT,CSVELDSPSTDTQYF
TRBJ1-5,-,16,TRBV28,-,TGTGCCAGCAGCCGAAAACAGGGATATAGCAATCAGCCCCAGCATTTT,CASSRKQGYSNQPQHF
TRBJ2-5,-,13,TRBV15,-,TGTGCCACCAGCCGTACAATTAGGGAGACCCAGTACTTC,CATSRTIRETQYF
TRBJ2-3,-,14,TRBV2,-,TGTGCCAGCAGTGAACTTGCCGACACAGATACGCAGTATTTT,CASSELADTDTQYF
TRBJ2-7,-,14,TRBV6-4,-,TGTGCCAGCAGTCCGGAGGCAGGCTACAATGAGCAGTACTTC,CASSPEAGYNEQYF
TRBJ1-2,-,13,TRBV6-2/TRBV6-3,-,TGTGCCAGCAGCTGGGGACTTAACTATGGCTACACCTTC,CASSWGLNYGYTF
TRBJ2-7,-,16,TRBV7-6,-,TGTGCCTGCAGCCCTAGAGCGGGTAGCTCCTACAATGAGCAGTACTTC,CACSPRAGSSYNEQYF